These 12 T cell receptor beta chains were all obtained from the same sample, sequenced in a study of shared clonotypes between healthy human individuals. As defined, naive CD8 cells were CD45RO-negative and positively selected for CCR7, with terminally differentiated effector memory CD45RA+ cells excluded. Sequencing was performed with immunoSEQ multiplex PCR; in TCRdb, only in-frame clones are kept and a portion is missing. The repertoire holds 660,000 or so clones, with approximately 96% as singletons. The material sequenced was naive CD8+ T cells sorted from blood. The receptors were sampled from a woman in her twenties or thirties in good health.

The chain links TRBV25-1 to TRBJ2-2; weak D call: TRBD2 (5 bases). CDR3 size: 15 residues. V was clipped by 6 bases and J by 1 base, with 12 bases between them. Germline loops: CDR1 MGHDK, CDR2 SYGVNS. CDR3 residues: CASSVGGLNTGELFF. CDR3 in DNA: TGTGCCAGCAGCGTAGGAGGACTGAACACCGGGGAGCTGTTTTTT. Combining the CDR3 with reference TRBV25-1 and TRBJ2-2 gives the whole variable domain EADIYQTPRYLVIGTGKKITLECSQTMGHDKMYWYQQDPGMELHLIHYSYGVNSTEKGDLSSESTVSRIRTEHFPLTLESARPSHTSQYLCASSVGGLNTGELFFGEGSRLTVL.

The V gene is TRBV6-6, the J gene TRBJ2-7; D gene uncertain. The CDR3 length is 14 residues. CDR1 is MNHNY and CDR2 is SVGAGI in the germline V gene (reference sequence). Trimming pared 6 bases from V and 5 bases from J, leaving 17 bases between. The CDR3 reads CASSPAESTDEQYF. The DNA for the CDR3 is TGTGCCAGCAGCCCCGCAGAATCAACGGACGAGCAGTACTTC.

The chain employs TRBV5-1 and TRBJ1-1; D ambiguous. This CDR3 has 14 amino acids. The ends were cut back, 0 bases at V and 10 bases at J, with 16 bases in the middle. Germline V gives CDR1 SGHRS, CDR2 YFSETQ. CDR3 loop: CASSLGGLPDGAFF. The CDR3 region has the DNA TGCGCCAGCAGCTTGGGAGGGCTCCCTGACGGAGCTTTCTTT.

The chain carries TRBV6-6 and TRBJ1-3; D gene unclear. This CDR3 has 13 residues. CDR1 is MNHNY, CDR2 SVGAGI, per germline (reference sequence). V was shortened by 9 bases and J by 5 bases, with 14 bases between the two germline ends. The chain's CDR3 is CASKKFQRNTIYF. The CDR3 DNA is TGTGCCAGTAAGAAATTCCAACGAAACACCATATATTTT.

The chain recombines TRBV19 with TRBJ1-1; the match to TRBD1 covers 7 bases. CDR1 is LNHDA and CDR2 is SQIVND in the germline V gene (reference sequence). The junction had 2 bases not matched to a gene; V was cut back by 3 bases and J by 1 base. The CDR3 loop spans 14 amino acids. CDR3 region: CASSMGDRNTEAFF. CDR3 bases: TGTGCCAGTAGTATGGGGGACAGGAACACTGAAGCTTTCTTT.

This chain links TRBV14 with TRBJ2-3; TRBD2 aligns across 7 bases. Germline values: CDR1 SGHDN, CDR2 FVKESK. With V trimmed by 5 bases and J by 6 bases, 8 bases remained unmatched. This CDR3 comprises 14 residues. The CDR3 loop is CASSSRGVSDTQYF. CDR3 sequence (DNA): TGTGCCAGCAGCTCTCGGGGGGTATCGGATACGCAGTATTTT.

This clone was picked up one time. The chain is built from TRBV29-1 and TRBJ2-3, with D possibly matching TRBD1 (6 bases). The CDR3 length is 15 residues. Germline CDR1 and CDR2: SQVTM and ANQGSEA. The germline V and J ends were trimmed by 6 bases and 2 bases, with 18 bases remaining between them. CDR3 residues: CSVETRDTYTDTQYF. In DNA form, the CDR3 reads TGCAGCGTGGAAACCCGGGACACCTACACAGATACGCAGTATTTT.

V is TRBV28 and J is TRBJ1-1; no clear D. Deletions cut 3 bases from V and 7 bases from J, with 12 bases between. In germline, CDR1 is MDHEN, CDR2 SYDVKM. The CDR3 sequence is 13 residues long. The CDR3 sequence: CASSLGGRGEAFF. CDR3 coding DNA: TGTGCCAGCAGTTTGGGCGGACGGGGTGAAGCTTTCTTT.

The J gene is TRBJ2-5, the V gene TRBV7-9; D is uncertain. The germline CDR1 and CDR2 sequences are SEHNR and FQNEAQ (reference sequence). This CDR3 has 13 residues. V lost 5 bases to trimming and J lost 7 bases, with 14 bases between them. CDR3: CASSHREETTQYF. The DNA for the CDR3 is TGTGCCAGCAGCCATAGGGAAGAGACGACCCAGTACTTC.

CDR3 DNA sequence: TGTGCCAGCAGCGGACGGTTGAACACTGAAGCTTTCTTT. This gives the protein CASSGRLNTEAFF. The gene calls are TRBV9 and TRBJ1-1; D is uncertain. The CDR3 is made up of 13 amino acids. Trimming removed 3 bases at V and 0 bases at J, with 6 bases between. Germline V gene data show CDR1 as SGDLS and CDR2 as YYNGEE.

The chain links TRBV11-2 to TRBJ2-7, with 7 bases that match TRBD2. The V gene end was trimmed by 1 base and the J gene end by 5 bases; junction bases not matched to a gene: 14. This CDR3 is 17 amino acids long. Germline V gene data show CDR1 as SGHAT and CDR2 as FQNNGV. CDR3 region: CASSLGVIRRESHEQYF. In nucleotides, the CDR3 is TGTGCCAGCAGCTTAGGAGTTATCAGGCGGGAGTCCCACGAGCAGTACTTC.

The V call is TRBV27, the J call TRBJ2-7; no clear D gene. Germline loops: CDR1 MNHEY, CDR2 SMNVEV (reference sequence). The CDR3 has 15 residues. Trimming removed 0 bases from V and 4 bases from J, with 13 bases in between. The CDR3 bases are TGTGCCAGCAGTTTATCTTCTCCCGTAAGTTACGAGCAGTACTTC. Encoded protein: CASSLSSPVSYEQYF.